Below are 24 T cell receptor beta chains sequenced from a single sample in a study of neurological immune-mediated disorders (dated by TCRdb to about 2019). The library was obtained by 5' RACE. The instrument was an Illumina HiSeq 2500. TCRdb reanalyzed the raw reads on its own, using fastp at Q25 for trimming and MiXCR for clone calling, and kept in-frame beta chains. Every entry covers one CDR3 protein and lists the most common genes and DNA from its rows. The sample table records about 48,000 distinct CDR3 sequences; 9.5% to 15% of these occur just once. The ten largest make up around 10% of the sample. This specimen's time point label, interpreted: longitudinal time-point 3. Source material: PBMCs. The receptors derive from a male donor with HTLV-1-associated myelopathy (HAM/TSP).

This clonotype was counted at least ten times. The J gene is TRBJ2-7, the V gene TRBV5-6, with 7 bases matching TRBD1. Germline-derived CDR1 and CDR2 are SGHDT and YYEEEE. The ends lost 5 bases at V and 8 bases at J; junction bases unmatched: 16. This CDR3 region has 15 residues. CDR3 protein: CASSPRQGVYDKQYF. In DNA form, the CDR3 reads TGTGCCAGCAGTCCCCGACAGGGTGTCTACGATAAGCAGTACTTC.

This clonotype was counted many times. This chain joins TRBV20-1 and TRBJ2-5, with D perhaps matching TRBD2 (6 bases). Germline CDR1 reads DFQATT; CDR2 reads SNEGSKA (reference sequence). Deletions cut 3 bases from V and 5 bases from J, with 10 bases between. The CDR3 length is 12 residues. The CDR3 loop reads CSASRGRETQYF. CDR3 bases: TGCAGTGCTAGTCGGGGGAGGGAGACCCAGTACTTC.

This clonotype was detected only a few times. The CDR3 region is CASIPMGDSEETQYF. CDR3 DNA sequence: TGTGCCAGCATCCCGATGGGGGACAGCGAAGAGACCCAGTACTTC. The chain carries TRBV5-6 and TRBJ2-5; 7 bases line up with TRBD1. The V segment lost 6 bases and the J segment 3 bases; nucleotides outside the gene matches: 11. The CDR3 extends over 15 amino acids. The V gene's germline CDR1 is SGHDT and CDR2 YYEEEE.

This clonotype was counted at least ten times. This CDR3 reads CASSFGSHTDTQYF. DNA for the CDR3: TGCGCCAGCAGCTTCGGCAGCCACACAGATACGCAGTATTTT. The chain is built from TRBV5-1 and TRBJ2-3, with D unclear. This CDR3 is 14 amino acids long. Germline CDR1 reads SGHRS; CDR2 reads YFSETQ. V was cut by 2 bases and J by 2 bases, with 9 bases left in between.

This clonotype was seen many times. This chain connects TRBV12-3 or TRBV12-4 to TRBJ1-6; 7 bases agree with TRBD1. This CDR3 region has 15 residues. The ends lost 1 base at V and 7 bases at J; junction bases unmatched: 4. The CDR3 coding sequence is TGTGCCAGCAGTTTAGGGACAGGTGGGAATTCACCCCTCCACTTT. Translation: CASSLGTGGNSPLHF.

This clonotype has ten or more counts. The chain has TRBV12-3 or TRBV12-4 and TRBJ1-4, with D uncertain. The CDR3 is made up of 13 amino acids. Trimming cost V 3 bases and J 0 bases, with 2 bases left between them. CDR3 in DNA: TGTGCCAGCAGTTTTGCAACTAATGAAAAACTGTTTTTT. It encodes CASSFATNEKLFF.

In this sample, this clonotype turned up a few times. This chain joins TRBV7-9 and TRBJ1-1; 8 positions match TRBD1. The CDR3 extends over 14 amino acids. J gave up 5 bases and V 4 bases, and 6 bases lay outside the gene matches. CDR1 is SEHNR and CDR2 is FQNEAQ in the germline V gene (reference sequence). The CDR3 DNA sequence: TGTGCCAGCAGCTCAGTACAGGGGGGGACTGAAGCTTTCTTT. This encodes CASSSVQGGTEAFF.

This CDR3 is CSASVPGGPETQYF. DNA of the CDR3: TGCAGTGCTAGCGTTCCGGGGGGGCCTGAGACCCAGTACTTC. J is TRBJ2-5 and V is TRBV20-1; 8 bases agree with TRBD2. This CDR3 spans 14 amino acids. After removal of 3 bases from V and 5 bases from J, the junction contained 8 bases not matched to a gene. Germline CDR1 and CDR2: DFQATT and SNEGSKA (reference sequence).

As DNA, the CDR3 is TGTGCCATCAGTACAAGGGGGGGGGCAACAGATACGCAGTATTTT. Translated: CAISTRGGATDTQYF. The chain couples TRBV10-3 to TRBJ2-3, with a tentative D call TRBD2 (7 bases). Germline CDR1 ENHRY, CDR2 SYGVKD. CDR3 length equals 15 residues. V lost 5 bases, J lost 3 bases, and 15 bases lay in between.

This clonotype was counted many times. The chain employs TRBV25-1 and TRBJ1-2; no clear D gene. With 1 base removed from V and 8 bases from J, the gap between germline ends came to 8 bases. Germline-derived CDR1 and CDR2 are MGHDK and SYGVNS. This CDR3 comprises 12 residues. The CDR3 sequence is CASSEFSGGYTF. As DNA, the CDR3 is TGTGCCAGCAGTGAATTTTCGGGCGGCTACACCTTC.

The chain joins TRBV10-3 to TRBJ2-1, with D possibly matching TRBD2 (5 bases). There are 15 residues in the CDR3. CDR1 ENHRY and CDR2 SYGVKD come from the germline V gene. Trimming removed 0 bases from V and 9 bases from J, with 15 bases in between. The CDR3 sequence: CAISESKRSEVEQFF. CDR3 DNA sequence: TGTGCCATCAGTGAGTCGAAACGGTCGGAGGTTGAGCAGTTCTTC.

This clonotype was counted many times. The genes are TRBV7-6 and TRBJ1-5; 10 bases are shared with TRBD1. Germline V gene sequence: CDR1 SGHVS, CDR2 FNYEAQ. V shed 5 bases, J shed 5 bases, and the junction held 6 bases outside the gene matches. There are 15 residues in the CDR3. The CDR3, as DNA: TGTGCCAGCAGCCAAGACAGGGGGCTACATCAGCCCCAGCATTTT. Translation: CASSQDRGLHQPQHF.

This clonotype was detected many times. The chain employs TRBV20-1 and TRBJ2-1; TRBD2 matches at 9 bases. The CDR3 runs 15 residues. Germline V gene lookup returns CDR1 DFQATT and CDR2 SNEGSKA (reference sequence). The V gene end was trimmed by 0 bases and the J gene end by 3 bases; junction bases not matched to a gene: 3. The chain's CDR3 is CSAREPAGGYNEQFF. For the CDR3, the DNA is TGCAGTGCTAGAGAGCCAGCGGGGGGCTACAATGAGCAGTTCTTC.

This clonotype was seen ten or more times. The chain uses TRBV29-1 and TRBJ1-2, with D possibly TRBD1 on 6 matching bases. The CDR3 is 15 amino acids. Germline CDR1 and CDR2: SQVTM and ANQGSEA. V was clipped by 0 bases and J by 5 bases, with 16 bases between them. CDR3 protein: CSVEDGQSPTYGYTF. The CDR3 nucleotides read TGCAGCGTTGAAGACGGACAGAGCCCCACTTATGGCTACACCTTC.

This clonotype was counted many times. This chain links TRBV2 with TRBJ1-4, with 8 bases lining up with TRBD1. V shed 5 bases and J 5 bases; nucleotides not matched to a gene: 4. CDR3 length: 14 amino acids. CDR1 SNHLY and CDR2 FYNNEI come from the germline V gene. In nucleotides, the CDR3 is TGTGCCAGCAGTAGACAGGGGCGGAATGAAAAACTGTTTTTT. It yields the protein CASSRQGRNEKLFF.

This clonotype was counted at least ten times. The rearrangement joins TRBV29-1 to TRBJ2-5; TRBD1 or TRBD2 may be the D gene (5 bases each). Trimming shortened V by 4 bases and J by 3 bases, and 15 bases separated the two germline ends. Germline CDR1 is SQVTM and CDR2 is ANQGSEA. The CDR3 has 14 residues. CDR3 region: CSVGDGAAKETQYF. CDR3 DNA: TGCAGCGTTGGGGACGGAGCTGCTAAAGAGACCCAGTACTTC.

This clonotype was detected many times. The chain carries TRBV7-3 and TRBJ2-3; D unclear. This CDR3 has 14 residues. CDR1 and CDR2 from the germline V gene are SGHTA and FQGTGA. Trimming cost V 6 bases and J 4 bases, with 14 bases left between them. This CDR3 is CASSPGRQADTQYF. The CDR3 region has the DNA TGTGCCAGCAGTCCTGGGCGGCAAGCAGATACGCAGTATTTT.

This clonotype came up a few times. J is TRBJ2-1 and V is TRBV4-3; D is undetermined. Germline assignment: CDR1 LGHNA and CDR2 YSLEER. The CDR3 sequence is 17 residues long. V was shortened by 0 bases and J by 0 bases, with 12 bases between the two germline ends. The CDR3 loop reads CASSQDPQRDSYNEQFF. In DNA form, the CDR3 reads TGCGCCAGCAGCCAAGATCCGCAGCGCGACTCCTACAATGAGCAGTTCTTC.

In this sample, this clonotype turned up many times. V is TRBV6-2 or TRBV6-3 and J is TRBJ1-1; D is uncertain. V gave up 5 bases and J gave up 3 bases, with 10 bases separating them. CDR3 size: 13 residues. Looked up from germline, CDR1 is MNHEY and CDR2 is SVGEGT. The DNA of the CDR3 is TGTGCCAGCAGTCTACCACGGTACACTGAAGCTTTCTTT. This encodes CASSLPRYTEAFF.

This clonotype appeared many times. V gene TRBV5-6 combines with J gene TRBJ1-2; maybe TRBD1 (5 bases). The CDR3 covers 14 residues. Looked up from germline, CDR1 is SGHDT and CDR2 is YYEEEE. Trimming took 0 bases from V and 6 from J, leaving 12 bases between them. CDR3 bases: TGTGCCAGCAGCTTGGGACCGCTGGGGGATGGCTACACCTTC. This translates into CASSLGPLGDGYTF. Combining the CDR3 with reference TRBV5-6 and TRBJ1-2 gives the whole variable domain DAGVTQSPTHLIKTRGQQVTLRCSPKSGHDTVSWYQQALGQGPQFIFQYYEEEERQRGNFPDRFSGHQFPNYSSELNVNALLLGDSALYLCASSLGPLGDGYTFGSGTRLTVV.

This clonotype showed up many times. The V and J genes are TRBV5-6 and TRBJ2-2; D is perhaps TRBD1 (5 bases). The V gene lost 4 bases and the J gene lost 1 base, with 14 bases spanning the gap. The germline CDR1 and CDR2 sequences are SGHDT and YYEEEE. The CDR3 loop spans 16 amino acids. The CDR3 nucleotides are TGTGCCAGCAGCACCCAGGAGACAGAGAACACCGGGGAGCTGTTTTTT. It yields the protein CASSTQETENTGELFF.

Remarks on this clonotype: A read error is possible here, since a much larger clone lies one base away. V is TRBV7-2 and J is TRBJ1-2, with a tentative D call TRBD1 (5 bases). Trimming pared 1 base from V and 7 bases from J, leaving 13 bases between. The CDR3 runs 14 residues. In germline, CDR1 is SGHTA, CDR2 FQGNSA. CDR3 amino acids: CASSLEGRVSGYTF. The CDR3 DNA sequence: TGTGCCAGCAGCTTAGAGGGCAGGGTGAGTGGCTACACCTTC.

The sample holds many counts of this clonotype. The chain links TRBV20-1 to TRBJ2-3; TRBD2 agrees at 10 bases. CDR1 DFQATT and CDR2 SNEGSKA come from the germline V gene (reference sequence). The CDR3 extends over 12 amino acids. The CDR3 DNA sequence: TGCAGAGCGGGGGGGGGCACAGATACGCAGTATTTT. It yields the protein CRAGGGTDTQYF.

This clonotype was seen ten or more times. The chain employs TRBV5-1 and TRBJ1-1, with D unclear. CDR3 length: 14 amino acids. V was pared by 4 bases and J by 1 base, with 11 bases between. Germline lookup yields CDR1 SGHRS and CDR2 YFSETQ. CDR3 DNA sequence: TGCGCCAGCAGCCCCAATGACCAGAACACTGAAGCTTTCTTT. Amino acids: CASSPNDQNTEAFF.